This entry is about one TCR beta chain. The sample comes from a study of shared clonotypes between healthy human individuals. The length of the CDR3 is 15 residues. The germline V gene encodes CDR1 MDHEN and CDR2 SYDVKM. V lost 5 bases to trimming and J lost 3 bases; unmatched junction nucleotides: 6. Method: immunoSEQ multiplex PCR; TCRdb's copy keeps in-frame clones and lacks some. The sample holds a few million clones; over 90% are singletons and the top ten take 0.39%. Sequenced sample: naive CD4+ T cells from PBMCs. Indicated subset: CD45RA+ positively selected. The V and J genes are TRBV28 and TRBJ1-5, with 8 bases that match TRBD1. This receptor was taken from a man aged 18 to 30 in good health. Some clones in this sample may be carry-over from other donors' samples. CDR3 nucleotide sequence: TGTGCCAGCAGTGACAGGGGACAGTACAATCAGCCCCAGCATTTT. Its translation is CASSDRGQYNQPQHF.